This paragraph reports one TCR beta chain. Its antigen remains unknown. TCRdb used MiXCR to reprocess the 5' RACE reads, holding one entry per CDR3 protein. The sample holds approximately 40,000 distinct CDR3 sequences, 22% seen once. V gave up 2 bases and J gave up 1 base, with 8 bases separating them. The CDR3 is 15 residues long. From germline, CDR1 is MGHRA and CDR2 YSYEKL. Tregs were sorted as CD4+CD25+CD127-/low cells. Study-level points and caveats: Larger-cohort validation covered only one TCR beta V-J rearrangement.

The sample comprised Tregs sorted from blood. This TCR was recovered from a female donor with breast cancer. The chain uses TRBV4-1 and TRBJ2-2; no clear D gene. CDR3 DNA sequence: TGCGCCAGCAGCCAAAATATTGGGAACACCGGGGAGCTGTTTTTT. Its protein is CASSQNIGNTGELFF.